This entry concerns a single T cell receptor beta chain. Its antigen has not been determined. No much larger clone exists at a distance of one base, and base qualities are not known. TCRbeta CDR3 regions were amplified from genomic DNA using the immunoSEQ Assay, a bias-controlled multiplex PCR. The authors processed their data as follows. Within the assay, amplification of reference gene primers was used to estimate how many nucleated cells each sample contained. To quantify the absolute abundance of each unique TCRbeta CDR3 rearrangement, sequence reads were collapsed and filtered. Productive Simpson clonality was computed per sample as the square root of Simpson's diversity index over productive rearrangements. In its TCRdb copy, this immuneACCESS table keeps in-frame sequences only and misses some clones. Where compared with another copy, unresolved V genes explain less than half of these, and the others have no known cause. The V and J calls and clone size were taken over from that table, and D and trimming were inferred from the DNA. The sample table lists 70,000 to 75,000 clones, roughly 76% of them with a count of one. 20% to 25% of the sample comes from the top ten.

This sample was taken from a study of blood T cell repertoires in COVID-19 (TCRdb year 2020). For context, the study as a whole: Collaborator samples came from the United States, Italy and Spain and covered acute and convalescent phases of COVID-19. The prospective study material was composed of cDNA or gDNA derived from T cells, B-cell-depleted T cells, or PBMCs. Deeply sampled blood TCRbeta repertoires from subjects exposed to, actively infected with, or recovered from COVID-19 were included in the dataset. The repertoires were released in a freely available public database meant as a resource for research on the immune response to SARS-CoV-2. Samples were obtained from the ongoing ImmuneRACE study (first 160 participants) and from over 1,000 subjects provided by 6 global collaborators. Sample metadata almost always included a de-identified subject ID, COVID-19 status, age in years and sex. HLA class I and class II types, where available, came from metadata supplied by the sample provider rather than from assay-based typing.

V ends up 5 bases short and J 4 bases short, with an unmatched junction base count of 5. CDR1 is given as SEHNR and CDR2 as FQNEAQ, both from the germline V gene (reference sequence). The CDR3 measures 15 amino acids from cysteine to phenylalanine. Kept here is only the CDR3 DNA, which spans 45 bases and is read in frame from base 1. Whole blood was collected in K2EDTA tubes by collaborating institutions according to the institutions' own protocols. For TCRbeta analysis, collaborators shipped samples as frozen whole blood, isolated PBMCs, or DNA extracted from either of those sample types. Study-wide conclusions, independent of this receptor: The quantity of clinical and demographic metadata differed by source and by participant and was supplied without curation.

The chain was built from TRBV7-9 and TRBJ1-4, and 9 junctional nucleotides match TRBD1. The sequence was obtained from a woman between 65 and 79 years old with acute or convalescent COVID-19. Source material: peripheral blood. The DNA sequence reads TGTGCCAGCAGCGCCGGGGACAGGGTTAATGAAAAACTGTTTTTT. Its protein product is CASSAGDRVNEKLFF.